This paragraph reports one T cell receptor beta chain. This specimen belongs to a study of low-dose radiotherapy and immunotherapy resistance in tumors. Covering alpha and beta chains, TRAV- and TRBV-specific primers were used for the first-strand cDNA. Over roughly 19 PCR cycles, TCRs were amplified from a constant-region primer and V-primer adapter. TCRdb re-derived calls from the reads in MiXCR, one entry per CDR3 protein. The sample consists of tens of thousands of distinct CDR3 sequences, under 30% of them appearing once. Time point here: before trial treatment. Trimming left V 3 bases short and J 5 bases short, with 10 bases between. CDR1 is GTSNPN, CDR2 SVGIG, per germline (reference sequence). The CDR3 covers 12 residues.

This clonotype originated in a male donor with prostate cancer. Specimen: PBMCs, collected before treatment. This chain uses TRBV30 with TRBJ1-1; D is uncertain. CDR3 in amino acids: CAWSATRTEAFF. CDR3 nucleotides: TGTGCCTGGAGCGCCACCAGGACTGAAGCTTTCTTT. The complete variable domain, with remaining parts taken from reference TRBV30 and TRBJ1-1, reads SQTIHQWPATLVQPVGSPLSLECTVEGTSNPNLYWYRQAAGRGLQLLFYSVGIGQISSEVPQNLSASRPQDRQFILSSKKLLLSDSGFYLCAWSATRTEAFFGQGTRLTVV.